What follows are 24 T cell receptor beta chains derived from one specimen sequenced in a study of T-cell reconstitution after alpha-beta-depleted transplantation in children. The authors prepared the TCRbeta library with unique molecular identifiers. MiXCR, run by TCRdb on the PCR reads, gives a single entry per CDR3 protein. The sample lists approximately 980,000 distinct CDR3 sequences, 25% to 30% occurring once. The source was PBMCs, mostly from graft donor cells, collected 360 days after TCRalphabeta/CD19-depleted stem cell transplant. These receptors all stem from a boy in the first two years of life who had a stem cell transplant for SCID, so the T cells may come from the graft donor.

This clonotype was observed a handful of times. The CDR3 spells CASTSGGNQPQHF. The CDR3 DNA follows: TGTGCCAGCACCTCAGGGGGCAATCAGCCCCAGCATTTT. V is TRBV7-8 and J is TRBJ1-5; D is possibly TRBD1 (6 bases). CDR1 and CDR2 (germline): SGHVS, FQNEAQ. Trimming cost V 7 bases and J 2 bases, with 9 bases left between them. The CDR3 totals 13 residues.

The J gene is TRBJ2-3, the V gene TRBV20-1, with D possibly TRBD1 on 5 matching bases. The CDR3 totals 16 residues. Per germline, CDR1 DFQATT and CDR2 SNEGSKA (reference sequence). The ends were cut back, 3 bases at V and 0 bases at J, with 16 bases in the middle. CDR3 DNA: TGCAGTGCTAGTGCCCGGACAACCTTTAGCACAGATACGCAGTATTTT. This encodes CSASARTTFSTDTQYF.

The chain carries TRBV10-3 and TRBJ2-1; 10 nucleotides line up with TRBD1. The CDR3 extends over 14 amino acids. The trim removed 6 bases at V and 6 bases at J, leaving 5 bases unmatched. Per the germline V gene, CDR1 is ENHRY and CDR2 is SYGVKD. The CDR3 sequence: CAIRRQGAFNEQFF. The CDR3 DNA is TGTGCCATCAGGAGACAGGGGGCTTTCAATGAGCAGTTCTTC.

The chain employs TRBV15 and TRBJ1-1, with 7 bases lining up with TRBD1. Looked up from germline, CDR1 is LNHNV and CDR2 is YYDKDF (reference sequence). This CDR3 has 14 residues. V lost 6 bases and J lost 6; bases outside the gene matches: 10. The CDR3 nucleotides read TGTGCCACCAGGGAACAGGGGTATCAGGCTGAAGCTTTCTTT. It encodes CATREQGYQAEAFF.

The chain has TRBV5-1 and TRBJ2-3, with D possibly TRBD2 on 5 matching bases. Germline assignment: CDR1 SGHRS and CDR2 YFSETQ. Trimming cost V 1 base and J 2 bases, with 11 bases left between them. The CDR3 loop spans 15 amino acids. For the CDR3, the DNA is TGCGCCAGCAGCTTGTTGCCGGGGATCACAGATACGCAGTATTTT. It translates to CASSLLPGITDTQYF.

This clonotype has only a few counts. V usage is TRBV5-6 and J usage is TRBJ2-5; possibly TRBD1 for D (7 bases). Germline V lookup: CDR1 SGHDT, CDR2 YYEEEE. The CDR3 contains 15 residues. With 3 bases removed from V and 4 bases from J, the gap between germline ends came to 16 bases. This CDR3 is CASSYRRGAPETQYF. CDR3 nucleotides: TGTGCCAGCAGCTATCGCAGGGGGGCCCCAGAGACCCAGTACTTC.

The chain employs TRBV5-1 and TRBJ2-5; tentatively, D is TRBD2 (6 bases). Between the trimmed V and J ends, which lost 4 bases and 3 bases, there was a span of 13 bases. The CDR3 runs to 14 residues. Germline values: CDR1 SGHRS, CDR2 YFSETQ. The chain's CDR3 is CASSGGWVEETQYF. In nucleotides, the CDR3 is TGCGCCAGCAGCGGAGGGTGGGTCGAAGAGACCCAGTACTTC. The entire variable domain, with the rest obtained from reference TRBV5-1 and TRBJ2-5, is as follows: KAGVTQTPRYLIKTRGQQVTLSCSPISGHRSVSWYQQTPGQGLQFLFEYFSETQRNKGNFPGRFSGRQFSNSRSEMNVSTLELGDSALYLCASSGGWVEETQYFGPGTRLLVL.

This clonotype came up a few times. The V call is TRBV6-2 or TRBV6-3, the J call TRBJ1-1, with TRBD1 identical over 7 bases. The length of the CDR3 is 17 residues. Losses at the gene ends were 0 bases for V and 1 base for J; bases not matched to a gene: 8. CDR1 is MNHEY and CDR2 is SVGEGT in the germline V gene. CDR3 amino acids: CASSYSPGQAANTEAFF. CDR3 DNA: TGTGCCAGCAGTTACTCCCCAGGACAGGCCGCGAACACTGAAGCTTTCTTT.

This clonotype turned up a few times. The chain links TRBV7-8 to TRBJ1-1; 11 positions agree with TRBD1. CDR3 length: 14 residues. The germline V gene has CDR1 SGHVS and CDR2 FQNEAQ. V dropped 5 bases and J dropped 6; count of bases not matched to a gene: 5. In DNA, the CDR3 is TGTGCCAGCAGCAAGAGGGACAGGGGGTCTGAAGCTTTCTTT. Protein sequence: CASSKRDRGSEAFF. Together with reference TRBV7-8 and TRBJ1-1, the CDR3 gives the full variable domain: GAGVSQSPRYKVAKRGQDVALRCDPISGHVSLFWYQQALGQGPEFLTYFQNEAQLDKSGLPSDRFFAERPEGSVSTLKIQRTQQEDSAVYLCASSKRDRGSEAFFGQGTRLTVV.

This chain joins TRBV21-1 and TRBJ2-4; the table calls TRBD2, which could not be checked here. TRBV21-1 represents a pseudogene. The CDR3 consists of 15 residues. The CDR3 sequence: CASSGRSRRRNIQYF. Here the CDR3 DNA reads TGTGCCAGCAGCGGCCGCTCACGGAGGAGAAACATTCAGTACTTC.

This clonotype was detected only a few times. The V and J genes are TRBV5-1 and TRBJ2-3, with D uncertain. Germline CDR1 SGHRS, CDR2 YFSETQ. The CDR3 runs to 16 residues. The ends were cut back, 7 bases at V and 1 base at J, with 19 bases in the middle. The CDR3 region is CASRLWDLQGTDTQYF. The CDR3 DNA sequence: TGCGCCAGCCGCCTTTGGGATCTTCAAGGCACAGATACGCAGTATTTT.

The CDR3 loop reads CASSMDRAYEQYF. CDR3 sequence (DNA): TGTGCCAGCAGCATGGACAGGGCGTACGAGCAGTACTTC. This chain joins TRBV7-2 and TRBJ2-7; 8 positions match TRBD1. With V trimmed by 5 bases and J by 4 bases, 4 bases remained unmatched. Per the germline V gene, CDR1 is SGHTA and CDR2 is FQGNSA. The CDR3 is made up of 13 amino acids.

Only a few counts were recorded for this clonotype. The gene calls are TRBV12-3 or TRBV12-4 and TRBJ2-7, with 7 bases that match TRBD1. The V gene end was trimmed by 5 bases and the J gene end by 7 bases; junction bases not matched to a gene: 8. The CDR3 extends over 13 amino acids. CDR3 protein: CASSNDRVREQYF. DNA for the CDR3: TGTGCCAGCAGTAACGACAGGGTAAGGGAGCAGTACTTC.

This clonotype came up once. The chain carries TRBV18 and TRBJ2-5, with D maybe TRBD2 (6 bases). V dropped 0 bases and J dropped 5 bases, with 7 bases sitting between them. In germline, CDR1 is KGHSH, CDR2 LQKENI. CDR3 length: 13 amino acids. The CDR3 DNA sequence: TGTGCCAGCTCACCACCGGAGGGGGAGACCCAGTACTTC. Encoded protein: CASSPPEGETQYF.

This chain joins TRBV18 and TRBJ2-5; a weak D match, TRBD2 (6 bases). V was cut by 3 bases and J by 1 base, with 9 bases left in between. This CDR3 is 14 amino acids long. Germline lookup yields CDR1 KGHSH and CDR2 LQKENI. The CDR3 loop is CASSPAGLQETQYF. The CDR3 bases are TGTGCCAGCTCACCGGCGGGACTCCAAGAGACCCAGTACTTC.

V gene TRBV11-2 combines with J gene TRBJ2-7; 12 nucleotides line up with TRBD2. The CDR3 has 15 amino acids. Per the germline V gene, CDR1 is SGHAT and CDR2 is FQNNGV. With V trimmed by 3 bases and J by 6 bases, 6 bases remained unmatched. As DNA, the CDR3 is TGTGCCAGCAGCTTGGAGGGACTAGCGGGTCTCGAGCAGTACTTC. This sequence encodes CASSLEGLAGLEQYF. Complete variable domain (other parts from reference TRBV11-2 and TRBJ2-7): EAGVAQSPRYKIIEKRQSVAFWCNPISGHATLYWYQQILGQGPKLLIQFQNNGVVDDSQLPKDRFSAERLKGVDSTLKIQPAKLEDSAVYLCASSLEGLAGLEQYFGPGTRLTVT.

In this sample, this clonotype turned up a few times. The chain links TRBV7-3 to TRBJ2-3; 8 bases map to TRBD2. Germline V lookup: CDR1 SGHTA, CDR2 FQGTGA. The junction had 6 bases not matched to a gene; V was cut back by 1 base and J by 6 bases. There are 15 residues in the CDR3. The DNA for the CDR3 is TGTGCCAGCAGCTTAAAGGCGGGGGGCAGTGATACGCAGTATTTT. Amino acid sequence: CASSLKAGGSDTQYF.

The gene calls are TRBV5-1 and TRBJ1-1; the D is unclear. The CDR3 sequence is 17 residues long. CDR1 is SGHRS and CDR2 is YFSETQ in the germline V gene. V dropped 4 bases and J dropped 3 bases, with 22 bases sitting between them. The CDR3 reads CASSPASAWRWYTEAFF. CDR3 nucleotides: TGCGCCAGCAGCCCTGCTTCGGCGTGGAGGTGGTACACTGAAGCTTTCTTT.

This clonotype has more than one count but fewer than ten. The chain combines TRBV4-1 with TRBJ2-3; D is perhaps TRBD2 (6 bases). CDR1 MGHRA and CDR2 YSYEKL come from the germline V gene. The V end was cut by 0 bases, the J end by 0 bases, with 19 bases between. CDR3 size: 19 residues. The CDR3 reads CASSQDFRDSVTSTDTQYF. The CDR3 DNA follows: TGCGCCAGCAGCCAAGACTTTCGGGACTCGGTAACTAGCACAGATACGCAGTATTTT.

The chain is built from TRBV6-2 or TRBV6-3 and TRBJ1-1, with a tentative D call TRBD1 (6 bases). V was clipped by 5 bases and J by 1 base, with 14 bases between them. Germline CDR1 and CDR2: MNHEY and SVGEGT. There are 15 residues in the CDR3. In nucleotides, the CDR3 is TGTGCCAGCAGTCCCTCCCAGACAGGGAACACTGAAGCTTTCTTT. It encodes CASSPSQTGNTEAFF.

The table lists this clonotype with a count of one. This chain joins TRBV9 and TRBJ2-3; maybe TRBD2 (7 bases). V was trimmed by 7 bases and J by 2 bases, leaving 11 bases between them. CDR3 length: 13 amino acids. Per germline, CDR1 SGDLS and CDR2 YYNGEE. DNA of the CDR3: TGTGCCAGCGCACGGGGGGCCACAGATACGCAGTATTTT. Residues: CASARGATDTQYF.

V gene TRBV28 combines with J gene TRBJ2-1; 16 nucleotides match TRBD2. Germline V gene lookup returns CDR1 MDHEN and CDR2 SYDVKM. V shed 2 bases and J 9 bases; nucleotides not matched to a gene: 10. The CDR3 spans 18 residues. The CDR3 loop reads CASSLIGTSGGAYGEQFF. The CDR3 coding sequence is TGTGCCAGCAGTTTAATCGGGACTAGCGGGGGGGCCTATGGTGAGCAGTTCTTC.

This clonotype was seen only a few times. The chain employs TRBV10-3 and TRBJ2-4; no clear D. Germline V lookup: CDR1 ENHRY, CDR2 SYGVKD. The V end was cut by 10 bases, the J end by 0 bases, with 7 bases between. This CDR3 spans 12 amino acids. The CDR3, as DNA: TGTGCCACCTCGTCAGCCAAAAACATTCAGTACTTC. Translated: CATSSAKNIQYF.

The chain is built from TRBV5-1 and TRBJ2-5, with 10 bases fitting TRBD2. After removal of 0 bases from V and 3 bases from J, the junction contained 5 bases not matched to a gene. The CDR3 sequence is 16 residues long. Germline lookup yields CDR1 SGHRS and CDR2 YFSETQ. The CDR3, as DNA: TGCGCCAGCAGCTTGGTAGGACTAGCGGCGGAAGAGACCCAGTACTTC. This encodes CASSLVGLAAEETQYF.